This TCR beta chain was found in a study of shared clonotypes between healthy human individuals. Clones were sequenced by immunoSEQ multiplex PCR, and TCRdb holds only the in-frame ones, with some missing. Seen here are around 1.9 million clones, 93% observed once, and the top ten hold 1.5% to 2%. Concerning this clone: Its specificity is not known.

The study, taken as a whole, reports: It was the non-shared clonotypes that had lower generation probabilities than clonotypes shared by all four donors. Generally, naive subsets (rather than memory subsets) showed larger estimated richness.

V was trimmed by 4 bases and J by 4 bases, leaving 11 bases between them. Germline V gene lookup returns CDR1 SEHNR and CDR2 FQNEAQ (reference sequence). CDR3 size: 14 residues. CD45RO-negative, CCR7-selected cells formed the naive CD8 fraction, which excluded terminally differentiated effector memory CD45RA+ cells. The chain employs TRBV7-9 and TRBJ1-5; D gene ambiguous. The sequenced sample consisted of naive CD8+ T cells from PBMCs. This receptor was taken from a man younger than 35 in good health. Some clones in this sample may be carry-over from other donors' samples. The CDR3 reads CASSSGFVNQPQHF. CDR3 DNA sequence: TGTGCCAGCAGCTCTGGATTCGTGAATCAGCCCCAGCATTTT. The variable domain in full, with the rest retrieved from reference TRBV7-9 and TRBJ1-5, is DTGVSQNPRHKITKRGQNVTFRCDPISEHNRLYWYRQTLGQGPEFLTYFQNEAQLEKSRLLSDRFSAERPKGSFSTLEIQRTEQGDSAMYLCASSSGFVNQPQHFGDGTRLSIL.